The TCR beta chain under discussion was sequenced for a study of OX40 agonist ivuxolimab in advanced cancers. CDR1 and CDR2 (germline): MGHRA, YSYEKL. CDR3 size: 14 residues. The V and J ends lost 2 bases and 4 bases, in that order; junction bases with no gene match: 3. Study-level results: The expanded peripheral T cells' antigen specificity was not determined.

This clone appeared once. Its antigen is unidentified. Assay used: immunoSEQ multiplex PCR; TCRdb lists only in-frame clones, some missing. Of tens of thousands of clones detected, 65% to 85% appear once; the ten largest clones hold 35% to 40%. This specimen consisted of CD4+ or CD8+ T cells sorted from blood, obtained in a trial of the OX40 agonist ivuxolimab. This TCR was recovered from an adult with an advanced solid tumor such as melanoma, head and neck, liver or kidney cancer. The chain couples TRBV4-1 to TRBJ2-5, with 8 bases matching TRBD2. This CDR3 is CASSQSGGGETQYF. The CDR3 nucleotides read TGCGCCAGCAGCCAATCCGGGGGGGGAGAGACCCAGTACTTC.